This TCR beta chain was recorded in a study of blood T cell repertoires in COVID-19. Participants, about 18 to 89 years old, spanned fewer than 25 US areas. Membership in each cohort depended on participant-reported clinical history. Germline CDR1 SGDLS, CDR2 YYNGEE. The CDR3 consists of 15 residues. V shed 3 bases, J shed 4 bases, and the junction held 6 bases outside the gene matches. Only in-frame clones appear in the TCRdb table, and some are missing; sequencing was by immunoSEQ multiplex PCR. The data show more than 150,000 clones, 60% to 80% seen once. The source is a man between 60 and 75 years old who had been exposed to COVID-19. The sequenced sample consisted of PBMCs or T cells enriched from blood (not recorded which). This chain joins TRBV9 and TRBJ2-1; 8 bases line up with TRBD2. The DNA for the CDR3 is TGTGCCAGCAGCGCGGGACTAGGGGCTTACAATGAGCAGTTCTTC. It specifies CASSAGLGAYNEQFF.